This T cell receptor (beta chain) came from a study of blood T cell repertoires in COVID-19. Enrolled through a virtual design, the participants were between 18 and 89 years of age and came from about two dozen US areas. TCRdb's table, derived via immunoSEQ multiplex PCR, lists solely in-frame clones and lacks some. Of over 250,000 clones in the sample, 87% were seen once. This CDR3 comprises 15 residues. V lost 5 bases and J lost 5; bases outside the gene matches: 9. CDR1 and CDR2 (germline): MNHEY, SMNVEV (reference sequence). The chain employs TRBV27 and TRBJ2-3; 8 bases align to TRBD2. The material sequenced was PBMCs or T cells enriched from blood (not recorded which). This TCR was sampled from a woman under 40 who had recovered from COVID-19. The DNA for the CDR3 is TGTGCCAGCAGTCGGATGTACGGGGGGGGAGATACGCAGTATTTT. It specifies CASSRMYGGGDTQYF.